This TCR beta chain emerged from a study of T cell changes during pregnancy in multiple sclerosis. This CDR3 region has 15 residues. V lost 0 bases to trimming and J lost 3 bases, with 15 bases between them. Germline V gene lookup returns CDR1 SQVTM and CDR2 ANQGSEA. Using immunoSEQ multiplex PCR, the repertoire was profiled, and TCRdb retains in-frame clones only, with some absent. This sample has 65,000 to 95,000 clones, with about 88% found just once. The sequence was obtained from a female donor with multiple sclerosis, enrolled in a pregnancy study. The sequences come from peripheral blood, collected before pregnancy. The chain links TRBV29-1 to TRBJ2-7, with a weak D call TRBD1 (5 bases). The CDR3 region is CSVEDRAGQDYEQYF. The CDR3 DNA reads as TGCAGCGTTGAAGATCGTGCAGGGCAAGACTACGAGCAGTACTTC.